This T cell receptor (beta chain) was captured in a study of blood T cell repertoires in COVID-19. Across the study: PBMCs, B-cell-depleted T cells, or T cells provided the cDNA or gDNA that made up the material.

Per the original methods: Reference gene primers were amplified, and this amplification served to estimate nucleated cell counts. Sequencing used immunoSEQ multiplex PCR; TCRdb keeps in-frame clones, though not all of them. The D gene and trimming were derived from the DNA, and the V and J assignments and clone size from that table. The table includes more than 100,000 clones, roughly 77% detected once. The CDR3 consists of 15 residues. Trimming pared 4 bases from V and 4 bases from J, leaving 16 bases between. The V gene's germline CDR1 is MRHNA and CDR2 SNTAGT. The chain joins TRBV6-4 to TRBJ1-1, with D possibly being TRBD1 (6 bases). The clonotype originates from a man between 60 and 75 years old with active or convalescent COVID-19. Sequenced: peripheral blood. The CDR3 region is CASSVMAGAGTEAFF. In DNA, the CDR3 is TGTGCCAGCAGTGTCATGGCAGGGGCCGGCACTGAAGCTTTCTTT.